These 18 T cell receptor beta chains share one sample of origin, sequenced in a study of shared clonotypes between healthy human individuals. TCRdb's copy holds only in-frame clones and misses some; the assay was immunoSEQ multiplex PCR. The sample has more than 600,000 clones, about 90% seen once. CD45RO-negative CD8 cells positively selected for CCR7 made up the naive population, which excluded terminally differentiated effector memory CD45RA+ cells. Sequenced material: naive CD8+ T cells sorted from blood. These receptors all stem from a man in his thirties or forties in good health.

The chain joins TRBV5-1 to TRBJ2-7, with a tentative D call TRBD2 (5 bases). Trimming pared 1 base from V and 1 base from J, leaving 12 bases between. The germline V gene encodes CDR1 SGHRS and CDR2 YFSETQ. CDR3 length equals 15 residues. This CDR3 is CASSLMTGESYEQYF. In nucleotides, the CDR3 is TGCGCCAGCAGCTTGATGACCGGGGAATCCTACGAGCAGTACTTC. Drawing the rest from reference TRBV5-1 and TRBJ2-7, the complete variable domain is KAGVTQTPRYLIKTRGQQVTLSCSPISGHRSVSWYQQTPGQGLQFLFEYFSETQRNKGNFPGRFSGRQFSNSRSEMNVSTLELGDSALYLCASSLMTGESYEQYFGPGTRLTVT.

V and J are TRBV27 and TRBJ1-5; D gene uncertain. The V gene lost 0 bases and the J gene lost 9 bases, with 18 bases spanning the gap. The CDR3 totals 16 residues. Per the germline V gene, CDR1 is MNHEY and CDR2 is SMNVEV (reference sequence). The CDR3: CASSLSWEGRLSPQHF. In DNA form, the CDR3 reads TGTGCCAGCAGTTTATCCTGGGAGGGCCGCCTATCGCCCCAGCATTTT.

As regards this clone: This sample also contains other DNA sequences that code for the same CDR3. The chain combines TRBV7-9 with TRBJ2-7; TRBD1 agrees at 8 bases. Germline-derived CDR1 and CDR2 are SEHNR and FQNEAQ (reference sequence). The CDR3 extends over 14 amino acids. Unmatched junction bases numbered 3, after V lost 4 bases and J lost 1 base. For the CDR3, the DNA is TGTGCCAGCAGCTCCGACAGGGGTTCCTACGAGCAGTACTTC. Residues: CASSSDRGSYEQYF. Full variable domain (outside the CDR3, taken from reference TRBV7-9 and TRBJ2-7): DTGVSQNPRHKITKRGQNVTFRCDPISEHNRLYWYRQTLGQGPEFLTYFQNEAQLEKSRLLSDRFSAERPKGSFSTLEIQRTEQGDSAMYLCASSSDRGSYEQYFGPGTRLTVT.

This chain's CDR3 is CASSLGSGPWSYEQYF. In DNA form, the CDR3 reads TGTGCCAGCAGTCTTGGTAGCGGGCCTTGGAGCTACGAGCAGTACTTC. The rearrangement uses TRBV7-6 and TRBJ2-7; 7 positions match TRBD2. The CDR3 runs 16 residues. Trimming cost V 6 bases and J 3 bases; bases outside gene matches: 14. The germline V gene encodes CDR1 SGHVS and CDR2 FNYEAQ.

The CDR3 spells CASSLGGGGTEAFF. CDR3 nucleotides: TGCGCCAGCAGCTTAGGGGGCGGGGGCACTGAAGCTTTCTTT. V and J are TRBV5-1 and TRBJ1-1, with 7 nucleotides matching TRBD1. J gave up 4 bases and V 2 bases, and 5 bases lay outside the gene matches. This CDR3 spans 14 amino acids. Germline CDR1 is SGHRS and CDR2 is YFSETQ.

This CDR3 reads CASSWLKPAANEKLFF. CDR3 in DNA: TGTGCCAGCAGTTGGTTGAAGCCTGCGGCTAATGAAAAACTGTTTTTT. This chain joins TRBV27 and TRBJ1-4, with unresolved D. Trimming removed 4 bases at V and 3 bases at J, with 15 bases between. The CDR3 has 16 residues. Germline CDR1 is MNHEY and CDR2 is SMNVEV (reference sequence). Drawing the rest from reference TRBV27 and TRBJ1-4, the complete variable domain is EAQVTQNPRYLITVTGKKLTVTCSQNMNHEYMSWYRQDPGLGLRQIYYSMNVEVTDKGDVPEGYKVSRKEKRNFPLILESPSPNQTSLYFCASSWLKPAANEKLFFGSGTQLSVL.

This chain joins TRBV28 and TRBJ1-2; D might be TRBD1 (6 bases). Trimming pared 5 bases from V and 8 bases from J, leaving 18 bases between. The CDR3 runs to 14 residues. CDR1 and CDR2 (germline): MDHEN, SYDVKM. Here the CDR3 reads CASSPAGGAEGYTF. The DNA for the CDR3 is TGTGCCAGCAGTCCAGCGGGGGGCGCGGAGGGCTACACCTTC.

This chain uses TRBV27 with TRBJ2-3; TRBD2 might be the D (7 bases). CDR1 is MNHEY and CDR2 is SMNVEV in the germline V gene (reference sequence). V dropped 9 bases and J dropped 6 bases, with 13 bases sitting between them. CDR3 size: 12 residues. This chain's CDR3 is CASSEGGDTQYF. The CDR3, as DNA: TGTGCCAGTAGCGAGGGGGGGGATACGCAGTATTTT.

This chain connects TRBV6-4 to TRBJ1-2; D is possibly TRBD1 (6 bases). Trimming took off 7 bases at V and 3 bases at J, with 12 bases between the two ends. Germline values: CDR1 MRHNA, CDR2 SNTAGT. The CDR3 extends over 13 amino acids. The CDR3 DNA reads TGTGCCAGCAACAGGGACGCTCACTATGGCTACACCTTC. This gives the protein CASNRDAHYGYTF.

This sequence joins TRBV4-1 and TRBJ1-2; D perhaps matches TRBD1 (5 bases). V lost 0 bases and J 5 bases, leaving 10 bases between the germline ends. CDR1 is MGHRA and CDR2 is YSYEKL in the germline V gene. The CDR3 length is 14 residues. Here the CDR3 DNA reads TGCGCCAGCAGCCAAGACAGTGGGGGGTATGGCTACACCTTC. Its translation: CASSQDSGGYGYTF.

CDR3 bases: TGCGCCAGCAGTGACTCCCGAGCCTACGAGCAGTACTTC. Its protein is CASSDSRAYEQYF. V gene TRBV10-2 combines with J gene TRBJ2-7; D call uncertain. The CDR3 consists of 13 residues. Per the germline V gene, CDR1 is WSHSY and CDR2 is SAAADI. V was clipped by 3 bases and J by 2 bases, with 8 bases between them.

The J gene is TRBJ2-3, the V gene TRBV11-2, with TRBD2 matching over 7 bases. Per germline, CDR1 SGHAT and CDR2 FQNNGV. The CDR3 runs 14 residues. V was pared by 3 bases and J by 4 bases, with 4 bases of the junction left unmatched. The CDR3 DNA follows: TGTGCCAGCAGCTTCGCGGGAGAGGCAGATACGCAGTATTTT. This encodes CASSFAGEADTQYF. The full variable domain, with the rest looked up from reference TRBV11-2 and TRBJ2-3, is EAGVAQSPRYKIIEKRQSVAFWCNPISGHATLYWYQQILGQGPKLLIQFQNNGVVDDSQLPKDRFSAERLKGVDSTLKIQPAKLEDSAVYLCASSFAGEADTQYFGPGTRLTVL.

The CDR3 nucleotides read TGTGCCAGCAGTTATAGCGGGAGATACAATGAGCAGTTCTTC. This sequence encodes CASSYSGRYNEQFF. The chain uses TRBV6-1 and TRBJ2-1; 9 bases align to TRBD2. Trimming cost V 5 bases and J 4 bases; bases outside gene matches: 3. The CDR3 has 14 amino acids. Germline V gene lookup returns CDR1 MNHNS and CDR2 SASEGT.

The V gene is TRBV11-2, the J gene TRBJ2-7, with TRBD2 matching 14 bases. The CDR3 is 16 amino acids. V was pared by 1 base and J by 5 bases, with 4 bases of the junction left unmatched. The germline V gene has CDR1 SGHAT and CDR2 FQNNGV. CDR3 DNA sequence: TGTGCCAGCAGCTTAGTCGGACTAGCGGGAGGCGACGAGCAGTACTTC. It is translated as CASSLVGLAGGDEQYF.

As DNA, the CDR3 is TGTGCCAGCAGGCCCGATCACCGGGACAGGCAACTTGACTATGGCTACACCTTC. As protein: CASRPDHRDRQLDYGYTF. This sequence joins TRBV28 and TRBJ1-2, with 8 bases that match TRBD1. V lost 6 bases to trimming and J lost 3 bases; unmatched junction nucleotides: 18. Looked up from germline, CDR1 is MDHEN and CDR2 is SYDVKM. The CDR3 spans 18 residues.

J is TRBJ2-1 and V is TRBV30; TRBD2 agrees at 14 bases. The V and J ends lost 5 bases and 6 bases, in that order; junction bases with no gene match: 9. Germline V gives CDR1 GTSNPN, CDR2 SVGIG (reference sequence). The CDR3 consists of 16 residues. For the CDR3, the DNA is TGTGCCTGGCTTCCCGGGACTAGCGGGAGAAGCAATGAGCAGTTCTTC. Amino acid sequence: CAWLPGTSGRSNEQFF. Full variable domain (outside the CDR3, taken from reference TRBV30 and TRBJ2-1): SQTIHQWPATLVQPVGSPLSLECTVEGTSNPNLYWYRQAAGRGLQLLFYSVGIGQISSEVPQNLSASRPQDRQFILSSKKLLLSDSGFYLCAWLPGTSGRSNEQFFGPGTRLTVL.

The chain recombines TRBV11-2 with TRBJ2-3; D might be TRBD1 (6 bases). The V end was cut by 3 bases, the J end by 4 bases, with 11 bases between. Per germline, CDR1 SGHAT and CDR2 FQNNGV. This CDR3 is built from 14 residues. The CDR3 loop is CASSLRQGPDTQYF. For the CDR3, the DNA is TGTGCCAGCAGCTTGAGGCAGGGGCCAGATACGCAGTATTTT.

This clone was observed a single time. The V gene is TRBV2, the J gene TRBJ2-7; 8 nucleotides align to TRBD1. The J segment lost 5 bases and the V segment lost 4 bases, leaving 7 bases of the junction unmatched. Germline V gene sequence: CDR1 SNHLY, CDR2 FYNNEI. This CDR3 region has 14 residues. The CDR3 bases are TGTGCCAGCAGTGGGGCGGACAGGGCCAACGAGCAGTACTTC. This encodes CASSGADRANEQYF.